What follows are 22 T cell receptor beta chains derived from one specimen sequenced in a study of cytomegalovirus exposure and HLA in healthy donors (dated by TCRdb to the late 2010s). The receptor library was made with the immunoSEQ multiplex PCR assay. For the multiplex PCR, a mixture combining 60 forward primers for TCR Vbeta segments and 13 reverse primers for TCR Jbeta segments was used. Held by TCRdb, this immuneACCESS table contains in-frame sequences only and omits some clones. Under half of the omission traces to an unresolved V gene where checked; the cause of the rest is unknown. This sample has some 110,000 clones in its table, and over 9.5% of those were observed once. The ten biggest clones cover less than 6% of the sample. Input material: PBMCs. Every receptor here comes from a man aged 35 to 55 in good health and CMV-seropositive.

The rearrangement links TRBV29-1 to TRBJ2-7, with 7 nucleotides matching TRBD1. With 6 bases clipped from V and 2 bases from J, the junction kept 10 bases outside the gene matches. CDR3 length: 14 amino acids. Germline CDR1 SQVTM, CDR2 ANQGSEA. CDR3: CSVAARGLPYEQYF. The DNA of the CDR3 is TGCAGCGTAGCCGCGAGGGGGCTCCCCTACGAGCAGTACTTC.

This clone has more than one count but fewer than ten. J is TRBJ2-7 and V is TRBV27, with a tentative D call TRBD2 (6 bases). V dropped 5 bases and J dropped 3 bases, with 14 bases sitting between them. Per germline, CDR1 MNHEY and CDR2 SMNVEV (reference sequence). This CDR3 has 14 amino acids. The CDR3 nucleotides read TGTGCCAGCAGTACTCGGGACTCTATCTACGAGCAGTACTTC. Translating it yields CASSTRDSIYEQYF.

This clone turned up a few times. The V gene is TRBV6-5, the J gene TRBJ1-1; D might be TRBD1 (5 bases). CDR1 is MNHEY, CDR2 SVGAGI, per germline. Trimming stripped 5 bases from V and 0 bases from J, with 13 bases between. There are 15 residues in the CDR3. This CDR3 is CASSLRRDLNTEAFF. The CDR3 DNA is TGTGCCAGCAGTCTAAGGCGGGACTTGAACACTGAAGCTTTCTTT.

This chain connects TRBV9 to TRBJ2-1; D possibly corresponds to TRBD2 (6 bases). V dropped 6 bases and J dropped 5 bases, with 12 bases sitting between them. Germline V gene data show CDR1 as SGDLS and CDR2 as YYNGEE. This CDR3 has 13 amino acids. The CDR3 DNA reads TGTGCCAGCACCCGAGGGAGGAACAATGAGCAGTTCTTC. It is translated as CASTRGRNNEQFF.

This clone came up a few times. V is TRBV5-1 and J is TRBJ1-3; no clear D gene. Germline V CDR1 and CDR2: SGHRS, YFSETQ. The CDR3 covers 15 residues. V dropped 0 bases and J dropped 0 bases, with 7 bases sitting between them. The CDR3 protein is CASSLDDISGNTIYF. In DNA, the CDR3 is TGCGCCAGCAGCTTGGACGACATCTCTGGAAACACCATATATTTT.

There are a few counts of this clone. The chain couples TRBV6-5 to TRBJ2-5; tentatively, D is TRBD1 (6 bases). There are 13 residues in the CDR3. The ends were cut back, 10 bases at V and 3 bases at J, with 15 bases in the middle. Germline-derived CDR1 and CDR2 are MNHEY and SVGAGI. This CDR3 is CATYGGPKETQYF. CDR3 DNA: TGTGCCACGTATGGGGGCCCTAAAGAGACCCAGTACTTC.

As concerns this clone: The final CDR3 position lacks the conserved phenylalanine or tryptophan, pointing to a likely read error. The CDR3 sequence is CASSHESPNTGELFL. DNA of the CDR3: TGCGCCAGCAGCCACGAATCCCCGAACACCGGGGAGCTGTTTTTG. V is TRBV23-1 and J is TRBJ2-2; no clear D. TRBV23-1 carries the ORF label, with uncertain function. Trimming stripped 6 bases from V and 0 bases from J, with 11 bases between. The CDR3 is 15 amino acids.

This clone was counted ten times or more. This chain joins TRBV6-1 and TRBJ1-5; maybe TRBD1 (5 bases). The length of the CDR3 is 14 residues. Trimming cost V 6 bases and J 3 bases, with 12 bases left between them. Germline V gene sequence: CDR1 MNHNS, CDR2 SASEGT. The DNA of the CDR3 is TGTGCCAGCAGCCTGGGGCAGTTCAATCAGCCCCAGCATTTT. Protein sequence: CASSLGQFNQPQHF.

The V call is TRBV6-5, the J call TRBJ2-1, with TRBD2 as a possible D gene (6 bases). Germline V gene lookup returns CDR1 MNHEY and CDR2 SVGAGI. The length of the CDR3 is 15 residues. V lost 5 bases and J lost 8, with 19 bases in between. Here the CDR3 DNA reads TGTGCCAGCAGTCTCTTTGGGACTCACGCCGATGAGCAGTTCTTC. Protein product: CASSLFGTHADEQFF.

This clone has a handful of counts. The chain employs TRBV5-4 and TRBJ2-1; 8 bases agree with TRBD1. The CDR3 loop spans 14 amino acids. V gave up 1 base and J gave up 8 bases; unmatched junction bases: 5. Per the germline V gene, CDR1 is SGHNT and CDR2 is YYREEE (reference sequence). This CDR3 reads CASSLPRQGYEQFF. CDR3 sequence (DNA): TGTGCCAGCAGCTTGCCCCGACAGGGGTATGAGCAGTTCTTC.

The chain carries TRBV7-2 and TRBJ2-7, with 8 bases lining up with TRBD1. Germline CDR1 and CDR2: SGHTA and FQGNSA. This CDR3 is built from 15 residues. V trimming: 4 bases; J trimming: 5 bases; junction bases outside the gene matches: 10. CDR3 protein: CASSSPTGGRNEQYF. In nucleotides, the CDR3 is TGTGCCAGCAGCTCCCCTACAGGGGGGCGCAACGAGCAGTACTTC.

The V and J genes are TRBV6-6 and TRBJ2-5, with 9 bases fitting TRBD1. The CDR3 contains 14 residues. J lost 9 bases, V lost 5 bases, and 10 bases had no gene match. In germline, CDR1 is MNHNY, CDR2 SVGAGI (reference sequence). The chain's CDR3 is CASSPGQGRGSQYF. CDR3 coding DNA: TGTGCCAGCAGTCCAGGACAGGGGAGGGGGTCCCAGTACTTC.

The chain couples TRBV6-1 to TRBJ1-3; no reliable D call. This CDR3 is built from 16 residues. V lost 3 bases and J 0 bases, leaving 12 bases between the germline ends. Germline V CDR1 and CDR2: MNHNS, SASEGT. The CDR3 loop is CASSEILVYSGNTIYF. In nucleotides, the CDR3 is TGTGCCAGCAGTGAGATATTAGTTTACTCTGGAAACACCATATATTTT.

The chain employs TRBV6-1 and TRBJ1-1; D uncertain. V dropped 7 bases and J dropped 1 base, with 10 bases sitting between them. Germline V gene lookup returns CDR1 MNHNS and CDR2 SASEGT. This CDR3 comprises 13 residues. In nucleotides, the CDR3 is TGTGCCAGCACTTACACCGAGAACACTGAAGCTTTCTTT. It encodes CASTYTENTEAFF.

V is TRBV2 and J is TRBJ2-3; possibly TRBD2 for D (5 bases). The V gene lost 3 bases and the J gene lost 7 bases, with 20 bases spanning the gap. This CDR3 is 16 amino acids long. Per germline, CDR1 SNHLY and CDR2 FYNNEI. CDR3: CASSDFTHATGNTQYF. The CDR3 DNA reads TGTGCCAGCAGTGATTTTACGCATGCTACGGGGAATACGCAGTATTTT.

In this sample, this clone turned up a few times. The chain recombines TRBV6-1 with TRBJ1-2; 7 bases are a match to TRBD1. CDR3 size: 13 residues. V lost 8 bases to trimming and J lost 4 bases; unmatched junction nucleotides: 7. The V gene's germline CDR1 is MNHNS and CDR2 SASEGT. The CDR3 region has the DNA TGTGCCAGCGGAACTGGGACAGCCTATGGCTACACCTTC. Residues: CASGTGTAYGYTF.

V is TRBV11-2 and J is TRBJ2-7; D unresolved. The CDR3 contains 12 residues. The germline V gene has CDR1 SGHAT and CDR2 FQNNGV. The ends were cut back, 5 bases at V and 2 bases at J, with 7 bases in the middle. For the CDR3, the DNA is TGTGCCAGCAGCCTTAATACCTACGAGCAGTACTTC. Its translation is CASSLNTYEQYF.

This clone has only a few counts. This chain joins TRBV5-1 and TRBJ1-1, with a tentative D call TRBD1 (5 bases). V gave up 0 bases and J gave up 0 bases, with 6 bases separating them. This CDR3 has 14 amino acids. The germline V gene has CDR1 SGHRS and CDR2 YFSETQ. CDR3 DNA sequence: TGCGCCAGCAGCTTGGACAGGATGAACACTGAAGCTTTCTTT. It codes for CASSLDRMNTEAFF.

A few counts support this clone. The chain joins TRBV21-1 to TRBJ2-7; the D segment call TRBD2 is taken from the table without a DNA check. TRBV21-1 is flagged as a pseudogene. The CDR3 runs to 14 residues. CDR3 DNA sequence: TGTGCCAGCAGCAAAGACGAGGTCTCCTACGAGCAGTACTTC. This gives the protein CASSKDEVSYEQYF.

Only a few counts were recorded for this clone. The chain joins TRBV11-2 to TRBJ2-7, with D unclear. This CDR3 region has 15 residues. V was cut by 2 bases and J by 10 bases, with 21 bases left in between. Germline V lookup: CDR1 SGHAT, CDR2 FQNNGV. The CDR3 DNA is TGTGCCAGCAGCTTAACGTTTGGGCAGAACCCCGTTCAGTACTTC. This gives the protein CASSLTFGQNPVQYF.

J is TRBJ2-5 and V is TRBV29-1; TRBD1 might be the D (6 bases). CDR3 length: 15 residues. Germline CDR1 SQVTM, CDR2 ANQGSEA. Trimming took off 7 bases at V and 4 bases at J, with 22 bases between the two ends. CDR3 DNA: TGCAGCGCTCCACAGGGCAGCGGAGTCCGAGAGACCCAGTACTTC. This gives the protein CSAPQGSGVRETQYF.

The chain links TRBV7-6 to TRBJ1-1; 11 bases fit TRBD1. CDR3 length: 15 amino acids. V lost 2 bases and J lost 7; bases outside the gene matches: 6. CDR1 is SGHVS, CDR2 FNYEAQ, per germline. This CDR3 reads CASSLRTGGANEAFF. DNA of the CDR3: TGTGCCAGCAGCTTAAGGACAGGGGGCGCAAATGAAGCTTTCTTT.